The present T cell receptor beta chain was sequenced within a study of blood T cells in healthy people across ages (dated by TCRdb to between 2014 and 2016). In the study overall: In model experiments, template switching captured about one uniquely barcoded TCR beta cDNA molecule for every two T cells. To track age-related changes in TCR beta repertoire diversity, the study relied on deep sequencing normalized with unique cDNA molecular identifiers. Donors were grouped into four age groups: young (average roughly 17 years), middle-aged (39), aged (roughly 67) and long-lived (about 90). To avoid experimental bias, donors of different ages were randomly spread across the sequencing lanes. For two donors (one aged 18 to 30 and one aged 80 or older), the study analyzed two additional independent replicas of 1 million unique cDNA reads from the same blood draw. Broad study findings and their caveats: Donor CMV infection status was unknown, potentially confounding age-related changes in expanded clonotypes. The long-lived group showed more naive CD4+ T cells, fewer expanded clones and increased TCR diversity than the aged group, suggesting age selection. Observed TCR beta diversity correlated strongly with the percentage of naive T cells measured by flow cytometry. Conclusive comparison of naive and antigen-experienced compartments was prevented by the profiling of bulk unsorted PBMCs. As age increased, observed TCR beta diversity per million T cells dropped in a roughly linear way, and a significant reduction was already evident by age around 41. Estimates of total diversity from one million sequenced T cells were regarded as lower bounds and underestimates.

About this clonotype: Which antigen it targets is not known. No base quality information exists; no much larger clone differs at one position.

Systemically healthy Caucasian individuals from Russia, around 38 in total and aged roughly 6 to 100 years, were included as donors. About 9.8 milliliters of peripheral blood were drawn from each donor into EDTA-treated Vacutainer tubes. Ficoll-Paque density-gradient centrifugation was used to isolate PBMCs, with at least 6 million obtained per sample. Total RNA was extracted from PBMCs with Trizol reagent, with at least 6 micrograms obtained per sample. The percentages of naive CD45RAhigh/CD27high T cells were determined by flow cytometry on a PBMC aliquot from every donor. The library relied on 5' RACE. TCRdb shows the sequencer as Illumina HiSeq 2500. The second PCR ran for about 7 to 11 cycles and used a J-beta primer mix along with a sample-barcoded 5' primer. A unique molecular identifier was introduced onto each TCR beta cDNA molecule by a template-switch 5' adaptor carrying 12 random nucleotides. Each sample yielded at least 2.5 million CDR3-containing paired-end reads. First-strand cDNA was synthesized from all RNA with the Mint cDNA synthesis kit, primed by a TRBC-specific oligonucleotide. Following uracil-DNA glycosylase treatment, all cDNA underwent a first 18-cycle PCR with the universal primers M1SS and BC2_uni_R. Processing in the source paper ran as follows. For normalization, 1 million high-quality reads were randomly selected from each sample, with every read carrying a distinct molecular identifier. Instead of being binned into consensus sequences, reads with shared molecular identifiers were discarded. MiTCR, with a Q25 quality threshold and the strictest error-elimination algorithm, was used for CDR3 identification, clonotype clustering and error correction. Lower-bound total TCR beta diversity was estimated with a nonparametric unseen species model using Euler transformation. TCRdb reran the public reads through fastp at Q25 and MiXCR, keeping productive beta chains. Each entry merges the rows of one CDR3 protein and shows their most common DNA and genes. For this entry, the V and J calls and clone size follow TCRdb and not the study's own pipeline. The sample data list about 640,000 distinct CDR3 sequences, and around three fifths of these were observed just once. Of the sample, around 37% falls within the top ten clones.

Including the terminal cysteine and phenylalanine, the CDR3 comprises 14 residues. The kept DNA is CDR3 alone, 42 bases in frame from the first base. V and J are trimmed by 4 bases and 3 bases, and the gene matches miss 6 bases of the junction. The germline V gene gives CDR1 as SGHRS and CDR2 as YFSETQ. The chain joins TRBV5-1 to TRBJ2-5, and TRBD1 aligns with 7 junction nucleotides. The source material was blood. This sequence was found in a man aged 60-69 years in good health. At the DNA level, the sequence is TGCGCCAGCAGCGGGGGACAGCTTAAAGAGACCCAGTACTTC. This translates into CASSGGQLKETQYF.